Given below is one T cell receptor beta chain in context. This clonotype was counted at least ten times. Its antigen specificity is not known. No much larger clone exists at a distance of one base, and base qualities are not known. CDR1 and CDR2 are read off the germline V gene as MGHDK and SYGVNS. The CDR3 spans 14 residues, from the cysteine through the phenylalanine. The sequence is cut down to CDR3 DNA, 42 bases in frame from base 1. V is reduced by 4 bases and J by 6 bases, leaving a spacing of 15 bases between them. This record comes from a study of CD8 T cells in ankylosing spondylitis (dated 2017 in TCRdb). Notes on the research overall: T cell receptor beta repertoires were profiled in healthy donors and ankylosing spondylitis patients so that disease-linked TCR variants could be found. In total, the full study cohort was made up of nearly 110 healthy donors and approximately 27 ankylosing spondylitis patients. Samples of peripheral blood were taken, and for ankylosing spondylitis patients, synovial fluid was collected as well.

Overall results and qualifications from the work: A TCR beta motif made up of roughly eight highly homologous amino acid variants appeared to be characteristic of blood from ankylosing spondylitis patients. Some motif variants were previously reported in synovial fluid and blood of reactive arthritis patients, suggesting common disease-initiation mechanisms. The disease-linked clones were reported to be significantly enriched in matched synovial fluid samples from ankylosing spondylitis patients. The disease-linked clones showed a CD8+ phenotype and occurred at relatively low frequencies in peripheral blood.

Sequencing took place on an Illumina HiSeq 2500. Quantitative 5'-RACE with molecular barcodes was the method used to prepare the TCR beta libraries. The authors' pipeline ran thus. A new computational method based on a probabilistic model of VDJ rearrangement was used to identify disease-linked TCR variants. The raw public data were reprocessed by TCRdb itself: fastp quality trimming at Q25, MiXCR clonotype calling, in-frame beta chains only. Rows are combined by CDR3 protein, so each entry shows the most common genes and DNA. TCRdb's processing, not the authors', yielded these V and J calls. Across this sample there are some 220,000 distinct CDR3 sequences, with 5.5% to 7.5% seen only once. The ten most abundant clones make up around 14% of the sample.

The source material was blood, either unsorted or a sorted T cell fraction (not recorded which). The chain employs TRBV25-1 and TRBJ1-2; TRBD1 is a weak D gene call, 5 bases matching. This clonotype originated in a male donor with ankylosing spondylitis. Here is the DNA: TGTGCCAGCAGTGGGGGGGGGATCCGGGATGGCTACACCTTC. The translation is CASSGGGIRDGYTF.